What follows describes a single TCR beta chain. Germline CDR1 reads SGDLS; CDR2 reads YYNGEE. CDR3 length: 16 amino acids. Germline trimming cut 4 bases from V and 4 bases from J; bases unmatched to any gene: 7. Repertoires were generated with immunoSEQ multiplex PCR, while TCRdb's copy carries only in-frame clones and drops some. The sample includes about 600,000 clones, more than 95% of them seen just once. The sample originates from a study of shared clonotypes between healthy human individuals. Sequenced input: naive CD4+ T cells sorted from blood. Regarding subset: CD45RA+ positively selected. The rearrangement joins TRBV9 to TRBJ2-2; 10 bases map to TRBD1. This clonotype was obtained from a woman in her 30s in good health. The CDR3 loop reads CASSPPGQGPTGELFF. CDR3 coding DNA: TGTGCCAGCAGCCCCCCGGGACAGGGGCCCACCGGGGAGCTGTTTTTT. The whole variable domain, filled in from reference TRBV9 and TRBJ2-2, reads DSGVTQTPKHLITATGQRVTLRCSPRSGDLSVYWYQQSLDQGLQFLIQYYNGEERAKGNILERFSAQQFPDLHSELNLSSLELGDSALYFCASSPPGQGPTGELFFGEGSRLTVL.